This T cell receptor (beta chain) stems from a study of blood T cell repertoires in COVID-19. In the authors' workflow: Reference gene primer amplification in the assay estimated nucleated cell counts. Assay used: immunoSEQ multiplex PCR; TCRdb lists only in-frame clones, some missing. The DNA gave D and trimming, while V, J and clone size come from that table. The sample records around 250,000 clones, 91% being singletons. Recruitment covered about 25 US areas and drew participants whose ages spanned about 18 to 90 years. This clone came up once. Germline V gene data show CDR1 as MNHEY and CDR2 as SVGAGI. The V and J ends lost 4 bases and 3 bases, in that order; junction bases with no gene match: 3. This CDR3 is 14 amino acids long.

The chain has TRBV6-5 and TRBJ1-5; 7 bases agree with TRBD1. The material sequenced was PBMCs or T cells enriched from blood (not recorded which). This clonotype originated in a middle-aged man who had been exposed to COVID-19. CDR3 nucleotides: TGTGCCAGCAGTTTACAGGGGTACAATCAGCCCCAGCATTTT. Its translation is CASSLQGYNQPQHF.